A selection of T cell receptor beta chains follows, all from one sample in a study of blood T cell repertoires in COVID-19. Using immunoSEQ multiplex PCR, the repertoire was profiled, and TCRdb retains in-frame clones only, with some absent. Of 200,000 to 250,000 clones detected, 80% to 95% appear once; the ten largest clones hold more than 0.8%. The sample was peripheral blood. These receptors were taken from a man aged 30-40 years with COVID-19, enrolled during active disease. The CDR3 runs from the conserved cysteine through the conserved F or W. Clone size is shown for a subset of rows, as once, few, many or a class of expanded clone.

v_call	clone_size	j_call	cdr3_aa
TRBV7-9	.	TRBJ2-7	CASSLAATGGAPQEQYF
TRBV21-1	.	TRBJ1-1	CASSKAQTGSTEAFF
TRBV19	.	TRBJ1-2	CASSQGFYGYTF
TRBV30	.	TRBJ1-4	CAWTSTSAMGNEKLFF
TRBV2	.	TRBJ1-2	CASSADRDEGYTF
TRBV15	.	TRBJ2-3	CATSRGRGASSTDTQYF
TRBV18	.	TRBJ2-7	CASSPEGGAGDFEQYF
TRBV4-1	once	TRBJ2-4	CASSQPYRVGAKNIQYF
TRBV19	.	TRBJ2-7	CASSTDGTSGTYEQYF
TRBV10-3	.	TRBJ1-5	CAITQGGNQPQHF
TRBV5-1	.	TRBJ2-7	CASSLARTGVTYEQYF
TRBV6-2/TRBV6-3	.	TRBJ2-1	CASSTPVWTSTWNEQFF